What follows describes a single T cell receptor beta chain. Treatment denoted: about 20 received Ad26.COV2.S at low or high dose, single or two shots; a few received placebo; per-sample allocation not given. The study sampled participants on day 63 after the first vaccine or placebo injection. CDR1 is MDHEN and CDR2 is SYDVKM in the germline V gene. V shed 5 bases and J shed 4 bases, with 12 bases lying between them. This CDR3 has 14 residues. The data derive from a study of Ad26.COV2.S vaccination and SARS-CoV-2 variants. Profiling relied on immunoSEQ multiplex PCR, and the TCRdb table lists in-frame clones only, not all of them. The sample holds a few hundred thousand clones, about 90% seen once.

The origin of this receptor is a person aged 18-65 years who received the Ad26.COV2.S COVID-19 vaccine or a placebo. The chain links TRBV28 to TRBJ1-5; D is unclear. Sequencing used peripheral blood, obtained in a trial of Ad26.COV2.S vaccine versus placebo. This chain's CDR3 is CASSPPRRNQPQHF. The CDR3 DNA reads as TGTGCCAGCAGTCCCCCCCGCAGGAATCAGCCCCAGCATTTT.